The following is a TCR beta chain sequence with its context. What it binds is not known. This sample is drawn from a study of shared clonotypes between healthy human individuals. A deep-level run was used for the assay. Around 32,000 T cell genomes, or around 200 ng DNA, went into the sorted-subset replicate PCRs. TCRdb keeps only in-frame clones here, not all; method: immunoSEQ multiplex PCR. The table has about 1 million clones, under 80% seen once. The study, taken as a whole, reports: Apart from blood, nothing was sampled; tissue repertoires likely differ. Generation probabilities of non-shared clonotypes were lower (relative to those shared by all four donors).

The origin of this receptor is a man aged 18 to 35 in good health. The sample consisted of memory CD4+ T cells sorted from blood. Subset described: CD45RA-negative fraction.

Written as DNA, the CDR3 is TGTGCCAGCAGCTTTCGTGCCAGTTACGAGCAGTACTTC. Protein: CASSFRASYEQYF. V and J are TRBV7-2 and TRBJ2-7, with D unresolved. Per germline, CDR1 SGHTA and CDR2 FQGNSA. The V end lost 3 bases, the J end lost 4 bases, and 10 bases lay between the germline ends. The CDR3 runs 13 residues.